The rows below give T cell receptor beta chains drawn from one sample of a study of blood T cell repertoires in COVID-19. Sequencing was performed with immunoSEQ multiplex PCR; in TCRdb, only in-frame clones are kept and a portion is missing. The sample comprises some 270,000 clones, roughly 91% of which are singletons, and around 0.84% rests with the top ten. The sequenced sample was peripheral blood. Source of these receptors: a man younger than 40 with acute or convalescent COVID-19. CDR3s include the opening cysteine and the closing phenylalanine or tryptophan. D genes are given only for firm matches. Expanded clones get a size class; other rows say once, few or many, or leave the size out.

cdr3_length | j_call | v_call | clone_size | d_call | cdr3_aa | cdr3_nt
14 | TRBJ2-1 | TRBV5-1 | . | . | CASSFFGSYNEQFF | TGCGCCAGCAGCTTTTTCGGCTCCTACAATGAGCAGTTCTTC
15 | TRBJ1-1 | TRBV5-1 | once | . | CASSLFRGANTEAFF | TGCGCCAGCAGCTTGTTTCGGGGGGCGAATACTGAAGCTTTCTTT
13 | TRBJ1-2 | TRBV24-1 | . | . | CATSDEQGYGYTF | TGTGCCACCAGTGATGAGCAGGGTTATGGCTACACCTTC
15 | TRBJ2-7 | TRBV9 | . | TRBD1 | CASSAKGQDWDEQYF | TGTGCCAGCAGCGCGAAAGGACAGGACTGGGACGAGCAGTACTTC
14 | TRBJ2-7 | TRBV27 | . | TRBD1 | CASSLGTGKTEQYF | TGTGCCAGCAGTTTGGGGACAGGGAAGACCGAGCAGTACTTC
15 | TRBJ1-1 | TRBV6-5 | . | . | CASSFRVSVSTEAFF | TGTGCCAGCAGTTTCAGGGTATCCGTGAGCACTGAAGCTTTCTTT
13 | TRBJ1-5 | TRBV19 | . | . | CATAREGNQPQHF | TGTGCCACCGCGAGGGAGGGCAATCAGCCCCAGCATTTT
14 | TRBJ1-1 | TRBV3-1/TRBV3-2 | . | . | CASSRRAGNTEAFF | TGTGCCAGCAGCCGGAGGGCCGGGAACACTGAAGCTTTCTTT
15 | TRBJ2-1 | TRBV19 | . | . | CASSIRPGRGDEQFF | TGTGCCAGTAGTATACGGCCAGGGAGGGGGGATGAGCAGTTCTTC
12 | TRBJ1-1 | TRBV12-3/TRBV12-4 | once | TRBD1 | CASIRQGTEAFF | TGTGCCAGCATTCGACAGGGGACTGAAGCTTTCTTT
13 | TRBJ2-1 | TRBV3-1/TRBV3-2 | . | TRBD2 | CASSYSGLGEQFF | TGTGCCAGCAGCTATAGCGGGCTGGGTGAGCAGTTCTTC
14 | TRBJ1-1 | TRBV3-1/TRBV3-2 | . | . | CASSRGYLNTEAFF | TGTGCCAGCAGCCGAGGTTATTTGAACACTGAAGCTTTCTTT
16 | TRBJ2-3 | TRBV5-1 | . | TRBD1 | CASSSTGGRRTDTQYF | TGCGCCAGCAGCTCAACAGGGGGAAGGAGAACAGATACGCAGTATTTT
16 | TRBJ2-2 | TRBV7-3 | . | . | CASSLIGGPNTGELFF | TGTGCCAGCAGCTTAATTGGAGGGCCTAACACCGGGGAGCTGTTTTTT
18 | TRBJ1-2 | TRBV30 | . | TRBD1 | CAWSPYSLFTGGGYGYTF | TGTGCCTGGAGTCCTTACTCCCTCTTCACAGGGGGTGGCTATGGCTACACCTTC
15 | TRBJ1-1 | TRBV13 | . | TRBD1 | CASSSPGQGSTEAFF | TGTGCCAGCAGCTCGCCGGGACAGGGTTCCACTGAAGCTTTCTTT
15 | TRBJ1-1 | TRBV4-1 | . | . | CASSQTPGRNTEAFF | TGCGCCAGCAGCCAAACCCCGGGGAGGAACACTGAAGCTTTCTTT
17 | TRBJ1-6 | TRBV28 | . | . | CASSLDVAQGDNSPLHF | TGTGCCAGCAGTTTGGACGTGGCGCAAGGGGATAATTCACCCCTCCACTTT
14 | TRBJ1-6 | TRBV19 | . | TRBD1 | CASSIQGVGSPLHF | TGTGCCAGTAGTATACAGGGGGTGGGCTCACCCCTCCACTTT
12 | TRBJ2-3 | TRBV7-9 | . | . | CASSFDRYTQYF | TGTGCCAGCAGCTTCGACAGGTATACGCAGTATTTT
16 | TRBJ2-3 | TRBV5-4 | . | . | CASRQEFNPSTDTQYF | TGTGCCAGCAGACAAGAATTTAACCCTAGCACAGATACGCAGTATTTT
15 | TRBJ2-7 | TRBV9 | . | . | CASSVAWGVSYEQYF | TGTGCCAGCAGCGTAGCTTGGGGGGTCTCCTACGAGCAGTACTTC
14 | TRBJ1-6 | TRBV27 | once | . | CASSLDSPRSPLHF | TGTGCCAGCAGTCTGGACAGCCCGCGCTCACCCCTCCACTTT
13 | TRBJ1-2 | TRBV30 | . | . | CAWSANGQGVHTF | TGTGCCTGGAGTGCGAATGGGCAGGGTGTACACACCTTC
13 | TRBJ1-1 | TRBV7-2 | . | . | CASSPYMNTEAFF | TGTGCCAGCAGCCCTTACATGAACACTGAAGCTTTCTTT
14 | TRBJ2-5 | TRBV3-1/TRBV3-2 | . | TRBD2 | CASRQAGGGETQYF | TGTGCCAGCAGGCAGGCGGGGGGGGGTGAGACCCAGTACTTC
17 | TRBJ2-3 | TRBV15 | . | TRBD2 | CATSRDASGGSLNVQYF | TGTGCCACCAGCAGAGATGCTAGCGGGGGGTCCTTAAATGTGCAGTATTTT
13 | TRBJ2-1 | TRBV14 | . | . | CASSQDLYSARFF | TGTGCCAGCAGCCAAGACCTCTACTCTGCAAGGTTCTTC
15 | TRBJ1-3 | TRBV5-6 | . | TRBD1 | CASRDGQGTGNTIYF | TGTGCCAGCAGAGACGGACAGGGGACTGGAAACACCATATATTTT
16 | TRBJ1-2 | TRBV27 | . | TRBD1 | CASSLITGGSNYGYTF | TGTGCCAGCAGTTTAATTACAGGGGGCTCTAACTATGGCTACACCTTC
11 | TRBJ1-1 | TRBV2 | once | . | CASKRGTEAFF | TGTGCCAGCAAGAGAGGGACTGAAGCTTTCTTT
14 | TRBJ2-3 | TRBV6-5 | . | . | CASRGRLGADTQYF | TGTGCCAGCAGGGGGAGGTTGGGCGCAGATACGCAGTATTTT
16 | TRBJ2-3 | TRBV28 | . | . | CASGDRTGGITDTQYF | TGTGCCAGCGGGGATAGGACTGGCGGGATCACAGATACGCAGTATTTT
15 | TRBJ1-5 | TRBV14 | . | . | CASSVDGSSHQPQHF | TGTGCCAGCAGCGTGGACGGATCTAGCCATCAGCCCCAGCATTTT
13 | TRBJ1-2 | TRBV6-5 | . | . | CASNPRQSYGYTF | TGTGCCAGCAATCCAAGACAGAGCTATGGCTACACCTTC
15 | TRBJ1-3 | TRBV27 | . | . | CASRSLRDSGNTIYF | TGTGCCAGCAGGTCCCTCAGGGATTCCGGAAACACCATATATTTT
12 | TRBJ1-4 | TRBV28 | few | . | CASGTKDEKLFF | TGTGCCAGCGGGACAAAAGATGAAAAACTGTTTTTT
16 | TRBJ2-1 | TRBV5-1 | . | . | CASSPLSASSYNEQFF | TGCGCCAGCAGCCCGCTGTCCGCGAGCTCCTACAATGAGCAGTTCTTC
16 | TRBJ1-2 | TRBV27 | . | TRBD1 | CASSSLGQASNYGYTF | TGTGCCAGCAGTTCTCTTGGACAGGCTTCTAACTATGGCTACACCTTC
16 | TRBJ2-3 | TRBV5-1 | . | TRBD2 | CASSSQTSGGADTQYF | TGCGCCAGCAGCTCCCAAACTAGCGGGGGAGCAGATACGCAGTATTTT
19 | TRBJ2-6 | TRBV19 | . | . | CASSKGPTGPSPGANVLTF | TGTGCCAGTAGTAAAGGGCCCACAGGGCCCTCCCCTGGGGCCAACGTCCTGACTTTC
15 | TRBJ2-5 | TRBV9 | . | . | CASSVDASGEETQYF | TGTGCCAGCAGCGTAGATGCCTCGGGGGAAGAGACCCAGTACTTC
16 | TRBJ2-5 | TRBV7-9 | once | . | CASELFSSWYQETQYF | TGTGCCAGCGAGCTTTTTTCGAGCTGGTACCAAGAGACCCAGTACTTC
14 | TRBJ1-1 | TRBV19 | once | . | CASTPFRENTEAFF | TGTGCCAGCACCCCGTTCCGGGAGAACACTGAAGCTTTCTTT
17 | TRBJ1-1 | TRBV4-1 | . | . | CASSQVPVWGWNTEAFF | TGCGCCAGCAGCCAAGTTCCCGTTTGGGGCTGGAACACTGAAGCTTTCTTT
13 | TRBJ2-5 | TRBV12-5 | . | . | CASGLLEKETQYF | TGTGCTAGTGGTTTGCTTGAGAAAGAGACCCAGTACTTC
14 | TRBJ2-7 | TRBV6-5 | . | . | CASKEAGTSYEQYF | TGTGCCAGCAAGGAGGCGGGAACCTCCTACGAGCAGTACTTC
15 | TRBJ1-3 | TRBV7-8 | few | TRBD1 | CASSPRTGRGNTIYF | TGTGCCAGCAGCCCTCGGACAGGGAGGGGAAACACCATATATTTT
13 | TRBJ1-1 | TRBV12-3/TRBV12-4 | . | . | CASSLIANTEAFF | TGTGCCAGCAGTTTAATAGCGAACACTGAAGCTTTCTTT
16 | TRBJ2-3 | TRBV7-3 | . | TRBD2 | CASSRASGGVLDTQYF | TGTGCCAGCAGCCGAGCTAGCGGGGGGGTGTTGGATACGCAGTATTTT
11 | TRBJ1-2 | TRBV4-1 | few | . | CASSQQGFYTF | TGCGCCAGCAGCCAACAGGGTTTCTACACCTTC
16 | TRBJ2-7 | TRBV4-1 | . | TRBD2 | CASSQGSGVPSYEQYF | TGCGCCAGCAGCCAAGGGAGCGGGGTCCCTTCCTACGAGCAGTACTTC
17 | TRBJ2-5 | TRBV29-1 | . | . | CSVDYAHGRPTIKTQYF | TGCAGCGTCGACTACGCGCACGGCAGACCGACAATAAAGACCCAGTACTTC
13 | TRBJ1-5 | TRBV6-5 | . | . | CASSQQINQPQHF | TGTGCCAGCAGCCAACAAATCAATCAGCCCCAGCATTTT
12 | TRBJ1-1 | TRBV5-1 | . | . | CASTDTHTEAFF | TGCGCCAGCACAGATACGCACACTGAAGCTTTCTTT
14 | TRBJ1-1 | TRBV5-4 | few | . | CASSLDMMNTEAFF | TGTGCCAGCAGCCTGGACATGATGAACACTGAAGCTTTCTTT
11 | TRBJ1-1 | TRBV6-5 | . | . | CASRRYTEAFF | TGTGCCAGCAGGCGCTACACTGAAGCTTTCTTT
16 | TRBJ2-1 | TRBV18 | once | TRBD2 | CASSELSSGLYNEQFF | TGTGCCAGCTCAGAGCTGTCTAGCGGTCTCTACAATGAGCAGTTCTTC
15 | TRBJ1-2 | TRBV9 | . | TRBD1 | CASSQTITGGFGYTF | TGTGCCAGCAGCCAAACAATCACAGGGGGCTTTGGCTACACCTTC
17 | TRBJ1-6 | TRBV11-2 | . | . | CASSPAWGGRGDSPLHF | TGTGCCAGCAGCCCCGCGTGGGGGGGGCGAGGAGATTCACCCCTCCACTTT